The next 28 T cell receptor beta chains were all read from a single sample in a study of response to subunit inactivated influenza vaccine. TCRdb independently ran MiXCR on the RT-PCR reads; one entry per CDR3 protein. The data contain around 530,000 distinct CDR3 sequences, about 11% of them singletons. The input for sequencing was PBMCs from blood, taken on the day of vaccination. The receptors were sampled from a man in his fifties who received an inactivated influenza vaccine.

This clonotype came up a few times. The rearrangement uses TRBV5-1 and TRBJ2-5; D not resolved. The CDR3 is made up of 14 amino acids. V was cut by 0 bases and J by 0 bases, with 6 bases left in between. Germline CDR1 and CDR2: SGHRS and YFSETQ. DNA of the CDR3: TGCGCCAGCAGCTTGGAGCACTACCAAGAGACCCAGTACTTC. Translating gives CASSLEHYQETQYF.

This clonotype was counted many times. The chain links TRBV20-1 to TRBJ2-1, with 10 bases matching TRBD2. This CDR3 region has 14 residues. Germline loops: CDR1 DFQATT, CDR2 SNEGSKA (reference sequence). Trimming removed 6 bases from V and 3 bases from J; junction bases left unmatched: 5. The CDR3 DNA sequence: TGCAGTGCGCAACTAGCGGGGAGCTACAATGAGCAGTTCTTC. Translation gives CSAQLAGSYNEQFF.

The chain carries TRBV2 and TRBJ2-2; D unresolved. The germline V gene encodes CDR1 SNHLY and CDR2 FYNNEI. The CDR3 length is 13 residues. The germline V and J ends were trimmed by 4 bases and 7 bases, with 10 bases remaining between them. CDR3 protein: CASSGLGGGELFF. The CDR3, as DNA: TGTGCCAGCAGTGGTCTGGGTGGCGGGGAGCTGTTTTTT.

The chain combines TRBV5-4 with TRBJ2-1, with a weak D call TRBD1 (6 bases). CDR3 size: 11 residues. Germline V lookup: CDR1 SGHNT, CDR2 YYREEE (reference sequence). V was trimmed by 9 bases and J by 10 bases, leaving 14 bases between them. The CDR3 here is CATRTVGEQFF. The CDR3 DNA reads TGTGCCACCAGGACAGTTGGGGAGCAGTTCTTC.

The chain recombines TRBV27 with TRBJ2-1; the D gene could be TRBD1 or TRBD2 (5 bases each). Germline V gene sequence: CDR1 MNHEY, CDR2 SMNVEV (reference sequence). Trimming left V 10 bases short and J 7 bases short, with 17 bases between. This CDR3 comprises 13 residues. DNA of the CDR3: TGTGCCACCTCAGCCGAGGGGTGGAATGAGCAGTTCTTC. This encodes CATSAEGWNEQFF.

This chain links TRBV12-3 or TRBV12-4 with TRBJ1-2; 10 nucleotides line up with TRBD1. J gave up 4 bases and V 6 bases, and 5 bases lay outside the gene matches. CDR3 length: 14 amino acids. The CDR3 region is CASRTGTGVYGYTF. CDR3 nucleotide sequence: TGTGCCAGCAGAACCGGGACAGGGGTCTATGGCTACACCTTC.

The rearrangement links TRBV24-1 to TRBJ2-1, with D uncertain. CDR3 length: 13 residues. Germline V gene data show CDR1 as KGHDR and CDR2 as SFDVKD. The V gene lost 3 bases and the J gene lost 10 bases, with 12 bases spanning the gap. CDR3: CATSDPFDPEQFF. CDR3 nucleotide sequence: TGTGCCACCAGTGATCCTTTTGACCCGGAGCAGTTCTTC.

This clonotype occurred a few times. CDR3 coding DNA: TGTGCCAGCACCTACGGGACAAACTACGAGCAGTACTTC. Residues: CASTYGTNYEQYF. V is TRBV11-2 and J is TRBJ2-7; TRBD1 might be the D (6 bases). Germline CDR1 and CDR2: SGHAT and FQNNGV. CDR3 length: 13 residues. V was shortened by 7 bases and J by 3 bases, with 13 bases between the two germline ends.

The sample holds many counts of this clonotype. The CDR3, as DNA: TGTGCCAGCGGTTCGGGTGGGGTGGTTAATGAGCAGTTCTTC. This translates into CASGSGGVVNEQFF. This chain uses TRBV12-3 or TRBV12-4 with TRBJ2-1; the D is unclear. V shed 8 bases and J shed 7 bases, with 18 bases lying between them. The CDR3 totals 14 residues.

This clonotype was seen a few times. V is TRBV5-5 and J is TRBJ1-3, with 10 bases that match TRBD1. The V segment lost 2 bases and the J segment 2 bases; nucleotides outside the gene matches: 1. Germline values: CDR1 SGHKS, CDR2 YYEKEE (reference sequence). This CDR3 spans 15 amino acids. CDR3 loop: CASSFGTGAGNTIYF. CDR3 sequence (DNA): TGTGCCAGCAGCTTCGGGACAGGGGCTGGAAACACCATATATTTT.

This clonotype was detected a few times. The CDR3 DNA reads as TGTGCCAGCAGCCAAGCGGGGGGGCCGAGGGAGCAGTTCTTC. It encodes CASSQAGGPREQFF. The genes are TRBV3-1 and TRBJ2-1; 8 positions agree with TRBD2. This CDR3 contains 14 residues. V lost 1 base, J lost 10 bases, and 6 bases stayed unmatched. Per germline, CDR1 LGHDT and CDR2 YNNKEL (reference sequence).

The sample holds many counts of this clonotype. The chain employs TRBV5-1 and TRBJ2-7; D uncertain. Per germline, CDR1 SGHRS and CDR2 YFSETQ. This CDR3 has 13 residues. V shed 1 base and J shed 6 bases, with 11 bases lying between them. The CDR3 reads CASSLKKTIEQYF. The DNA for the CDR3 is TGCGCCAGCAGCTTGAAAAAAACGATCGAGCAGTACTTC.

The chain carries TRBV7-9 and TRBJ2-5; possibly TRBD1 for D (6 bases). Trimming removed 5 bases at V and 2 bases at J, with 12 bases between. CDR3 size: 14 residues. Germline V gene sequence: CDR1 SEHNR, CDR2 FQNEAQ (reference sequence). The CDR3 protein is CASSPWTAQETQYF. DNA of the CDR3: TGTGCCAGCAGCCCCTGGACAGCACAAGAGACCCAGTACTTC.

This chain connects TRBV28 to TRBJ2-7; D is unresolved. Germline CDR1 is MDHEN and CDR2 is SYDVKM. CDR3 length: 13 amino acids. Trimming shortened V by 5 bases and J by 6 bases, and 14 bases separated the two germline ends. The CDR3 reads CASSDRPGSEQYF. The DNA of the CDR3 is TGTGCCAGCAGTGATCGGCCAGGATCCGAGCAGTACTTC. Drawing the rest from reference TRBV28 and TRBJ2-7, the complete variable domain is DVKVTQSSRYLVKRTGEKVFLECVQDMDHENMFWYRQDPGLGLRLIYFSYDVKMKEKGDIPEGYSVSREKKERFSLILESASTNQTSMYLCASSDRPGSEQYFGPGTRLTVT.

This clonotype was seen only a few times. V is TRBV18 and J is TRBJ2-7, with 8 bases matching TRBD2. Per the germline V gene, CDR1 is KGHSH and CDR2 is LQKENI. The ends lost 1 base at V and 1 base at J; junction bases unmatched: 6. The CDR3 sequence is 16 residues long. CDR3 region: CASSPRTSGSSYEQYF. The CDR3 region has the DNA TGTGCCAGCTCACCACGGACAAGCGGGAGTTCCTACGAGCAGTACTTC. The variable domain in full, with the rest retrieved from reference TRBV18 and TRBJ2-7, is NAGVMQNPRHLVRRRGQEARLRCSPMKGHSHVYWYRQLPEEGLKFMVYLQKENIIDESGMPKERFSAEFPKEGPSILRIQQVVRGDSAAYFCASSPRTSGSSYEQYFGPGTRLTVT.

The rearrangement links TRBV7-9 to TRBJ2-2, with 13 bases lining up with TRBD2. V lost 5 bases and J lost 2; bases outside the gene matches: 5. The CDR3 has 17 amino acids. Germline loops: CDR1 SEHNR, CDR2 FQNEAQ (reference sequence). The CDR3 spells CASSPGTSGENTGELFF. DNA of the CDR3: TGTGCCAGCAGCCCCGGGACTAGCGGGGAAAACACCGGGGAGCTGTTTTTT.

This clonotype was seen more than once but under ten times. This chain joins TRBV2 and TRBJ2-1, with D perhaps matching TRBD2 (5 bases). Per germline, CDR1 SNHLY and CDR2 FYNNEI. The CDR3 totals 14 residues. Deletions cut 6 bases from V and 4 bases from J, with 13 bases between. CDR3 amino acids: CASRLAQEYNEQFF. The CDR3 DNA sequence: TGTGCCAGCAGGCTAGCCCAGGAGTACAATGAGCAGTTCTTC.

There are a few counts of this clonotype. The chain uses TRBV7-8 and TRBJ2-3; D perhaps matches TRBD2 (10 bases). This CDR3 contains 16 residues. V gave up 5 bases and J gave up 3 bases, with 18 bases separating them. CDR1 and CDR2 from the germline V gene are SGHVS and FQNEAQ. The DNA of the CDR3 is TGTGCCAGCAGCACGACAGGGGGACTAGCGACAGATACGCAGTATTTT. Protein sequence: CASSTTGGLATDTQYF.

The genes are TRBV5-1 and TRBJ2-6; D gene uncertain. Germline V lookup: CDR1 SGHRS, CDR2 YFSETQ. The CDR3 is made up of 17 amino acids. Trimming took off 0 bases at V and 2 bases at J, with 12 bases between the two ends. CDR3 sequence: CASSLGVGRPGANVLTF. The CDR3 nucleotides are TGCGCCAGCAGCTTGGGGGTTGGTCGGCCTGGGGCCAACGTCCTGACTTTC.

This clonotype came up many times. The V gene is TRBV5-8, the J gene TRBJ2-7; D gene ambiguous. Germline CDR1 and CDR2: SGHTS and YDEGEE. The CDR3 runs to 13 residues. With 4 bases removed from V and 0 bases from J, the gap between germline ends came to 8 bases. CDR3 residues: CASSLRYSYEQYF. The CDR3 DNA follows: TGTGCCAGCAGCCTCAGATACTCCTACGAGCAGTACTTC.

The chain joins TRBV20-1 to TRBJ1-6, with D maybe TRBD1 (5 bases). CDR1 and CDR2 from the germline V gene are DFQATT and SNEGSKA (reference sequence). The CDR3 runs to 14 residues. CDR3 nucleotide sequence: TGCACTACCTCATCAAGAGGGACGGGTTCACCCCTCCACTTT. Its protein product is CTTSSRGTGSPLHF.

This clonotype has more than one count but fewer than ten. The chain joins TRBV4-2 to TRBJ2-3; no clear D. V dropped 1 base and J dropped 0 bases, with 11 bases sitting between them. CDR3 length: 16 residues. Looked up from germline, CDR1 is LGHNA and CDR2 is YNFKEQ. CDR3 in amino acids: CASSQAITSSTDTQYF. Written as DNA, the CDR3 is TGTGCCAGCAGCCAAGCGATCACCTCTAGCACAGATACGCAGTATTTT.

The CDR3 reads CASSQGPRSYEQYF. The CDR3 nucleotides read TGTGCCAGCAGCCAAGGACCTAGATCCTACGAGCAGTACTTC. This rearrangement joins TRBV3-1 to TRBJ2-7; unclear D gene. V gave up 1 base and J gave up 1 base, with 8 bases separating them. The CDR3 spans 14 residues. Germline V lookup: CDR1 LGHDT, CDR2 YNNKEL (reference sequence).

With respect to this clonotype: With a much larger clone just one base away, this may be a read error. Here the CDR3 DNA reads TGCGCCATCAGCTTGGTATCGGTGGACACCGGGGAGCTGTTTTTT. It specifies CAISLVSVDTGELFF. This rearrangement joins TRBV5-1 to TRBJ2-2; no clear D gene. CDR3 length: 15 amino acids. Germline-derived CDR1 and CDR2 are SGHRS and YFSETQ.

This chain connects TRBV20-1 to TRBJ2-3; D may be TRBD2 (5 bases). Trimming removed 4 bases at V and 3 bases at J, with 14 bases between. Germline CDR1 DFQATT, CDR2 SNEGSKA (reference sequence). The CDR3 loop spans 14 amino acids. The CDR3 region is CSANTAVRTDTQYF. The CDR3 bases are TGCAGTGCTAATACAGCGGTTAGGACAGATACGCAGTATTTT.

V gene TRBV4-2 combines with J gene TRBJ1-1; 8 bases are shared with TRBD1. This CDR3 contains 15 residues. Germline trimming cut 2 bases from V and 2 bases from J; bases unmatched to any gene: 4. CDR1 and CDR2 from the germline V gene are LGHNA and YNFKEQ. Here the CDR3 DNA reads TGTGCCAGCAGCCAACCCGGGACAGGAAACACTGAAGCTTTCTTT. This sequence encodes CASSQPGTGNTEAFF.

This clonotype was counted a few times. The CDR3 region is CASSPHGDRGLHEQYF. CDR3 sequence (DNA): TGTGCCAGCAGCCCCCACGGGGACAGGGGCTTACACGAGCAGTACTTC. This rearrangement joins TRBV3-1 to TRBJ2-7; 10 bases agree with TRBD1. With V trimmed by 4 bases and J by 5 bases, 11 bases remained unmatched. CDR3 size: 16 residues. Germline loops: CDR1 LGHDT, CDR2 YNNKEL (reference sequence).

At least ten counts were recorded for this clonotype. The genes are TRBV25-1 and TRBJ2-7; the match to TRBD2 covers 7 bases. The germline gives CDR1 MGHDK, CDR2 SYGVNS. V lost 6 bases and J lost 4; bases outside the gene matches: 6. The CDR3 spans 13 residues. The CDR3 sequence is CASSPLATYEQYF. The CDR3, as DNA: TGTGCCAGCAGCCCACTAGCGACATACGAGCAGTACTTC.